The rows below give T cell receptor beta chains drawn from one sample of a study of CD8+ T cells in alopecia areata. Profiling relied on immunoSEQ multiplex PCR, and the TCRdb table lists in-frame clones only, not all of them. The table lists 100,000 to 150,000 clones, 35% to 45% of them singletons. Sample: CD4+ T cells sorted from blood. Every receptor here comes from a human donor with alopecia areata. The CDR3 runs from the conserved cysteine through the conserved F or W. A D gene is named only where the DNA matches it firmly. Size is omitted from some rows. Given values are once, few, many or a class for expanded clones.

TRBD1,TRBJ2-7,TRBV29-1,few,CSVEGTGYEQYF,TGCAGCGTTGAGGGGACAGGCTACGAGCAGTACTTC
NA,TRBJ2-1,TRBV6-6,NA,CASSPMGNEQFF,TGTGCCAGCAGCCCTATGGGAAATGAGCAGTTCTTC
TRBD2,TRBJ2-1,TRBV5-6,NA,CASSYPSGRAAEQFF,TGTGCCAGCAGCTACCCTAGCGGGAGGGCCGCTGAGCAGTTCTTC
NA,TRBJ2-7,TRBV18,NA,CASSPNRASYEQYF,TGTGCCAGCTCACCAAACAGGGCCTCCTACGAGCAGTACTTC
NA,TRBJ1-5,TRBV19,NA,CASSSPTGRAGVYSNQPQHF,TGTGCCAGTAGCTCACCCACAGGGAGGGCAGGAGTTTATAGCAATCAGCCCCAGCATTTT
NA,TRBJ1-2,TRBV29-1,few,CSDRYYGYTF,TGCAGCGACAGGTACTATGGCTACACCTTC
NA,TRBJ2-5,TRBV28,few,CASSLDIEKTQYF,TGTGCCAGCAGTTTAGATATCGAGAAGACCCAGTACTTC
NA,TRBJ2-7,TRBV6-6,NA,CASSYSSDSYEQYF,TGTGCCAGCAGTTACTCCTCAGACTCCTACGAGCAGTACTTC
NA,TRBJ2-5,TRBV7-2,few,CASSFQETQYF,TGTGCCAGCAGCTTCCAAGAGACCCAGTACTTC
NA,TRBJ2-2,TRBV7-2,NA,CASSSLYGELFF,TGTGCCAGCAGCTCCCTCTACGGGGAGCTGTTTTTT
NA,TRBJ2-1,TRBV7-9,few,CASSSSDEQFF,TGTGCCAGCAGCTCTAGCGATGAGCAGTTCTTC